Described below is a single TCR beta chain sequence and its context. In the authors' workflow: Nucleated cell counts were estimated from reference gene primer amplification. Here immunoSEQ multiplex PCR was the method, and the copy in TCRdb shows in-frame clones only, minus some. That table gives V, J and clone size, and the DNA gave D and trimming. The profile shows 25,000 to 35,000 clones, approximately 85% of them singletons. The CDR3 sequence is 15 residues long. Germline V gives CDR1 SGHAT, CDR2 FQNNGV. V lost 2 bases to trimming and J lost 4 bases; unmatched junction nucleotides: 3. This entry comes from a study of blood T cell repertoires in COVID-19. Study as a whole: Material from acute and convalescent COVID-19 was sourced from the United States, Italy and Spain. Sample material is recorded as cDNA or gDNA derived from T cells, B-cell-depleted T cells, or PBMCs.

The TCR comes from a man older than 75 with active COVID-19. Sequencing input: peripheral blood. The chain links TRBV11-2 to TRBJ2-1, with 9 bases aligning to TRBD1. The CDR3 sequence: CASSLQQGAYNEQFF. The DNA for the CDR3 is TGTGCCAGCAGCTTACAACAGGGGGCATACAATGAGCAGTTCTTC.